This T cell receptor beta chain stems from a study of OX40 agonist ivuxolimab in advanced cancers. Study as a whole: Eligibility admitted prior anti-PD-1, anti-PD-L1 or anti-CTLA-4 therapy; roughly 39% had some. Study results and caveats: Antigen specificity of clonally expanded peripheral T cells was not established. Partial responders at 0.1-3.0 mg/kg showed near-lowest clonal expansion.

Germline CDR1 is DFQATT and CDR2 is SNEGSKA (reference sequence). V lost 6 bases, J lost 5 bases, and 10 bases lay in between. CDR3 size: 11 residues. Assay: immunoSEQ multiplex PCR; the TCRdb copy retains only in-frame clones and omits some. Counted here are 24,000 or so clones, approximately 91% occurring once; the ten biggest clones make up 49%. Comments on this clone: What it binds is unknown.

Sequenced here: CD4+ or CD8+ T cells sorted from blood, sampled in a trial of the OX40 agonist ivuxolimab. The chain uses TRBV20-1 and TRBJ1-2; unclear D gene. The clonotype was recovered from an adult with an advanced solid tumor such as melanoma, head and neck, liver or kidney cancer. The CDR3 protein is CSALGGYGYTF. CDR3 coding DNA: TGCAGTGCCCTAGGAGGGTATGGCTACACCTTC.